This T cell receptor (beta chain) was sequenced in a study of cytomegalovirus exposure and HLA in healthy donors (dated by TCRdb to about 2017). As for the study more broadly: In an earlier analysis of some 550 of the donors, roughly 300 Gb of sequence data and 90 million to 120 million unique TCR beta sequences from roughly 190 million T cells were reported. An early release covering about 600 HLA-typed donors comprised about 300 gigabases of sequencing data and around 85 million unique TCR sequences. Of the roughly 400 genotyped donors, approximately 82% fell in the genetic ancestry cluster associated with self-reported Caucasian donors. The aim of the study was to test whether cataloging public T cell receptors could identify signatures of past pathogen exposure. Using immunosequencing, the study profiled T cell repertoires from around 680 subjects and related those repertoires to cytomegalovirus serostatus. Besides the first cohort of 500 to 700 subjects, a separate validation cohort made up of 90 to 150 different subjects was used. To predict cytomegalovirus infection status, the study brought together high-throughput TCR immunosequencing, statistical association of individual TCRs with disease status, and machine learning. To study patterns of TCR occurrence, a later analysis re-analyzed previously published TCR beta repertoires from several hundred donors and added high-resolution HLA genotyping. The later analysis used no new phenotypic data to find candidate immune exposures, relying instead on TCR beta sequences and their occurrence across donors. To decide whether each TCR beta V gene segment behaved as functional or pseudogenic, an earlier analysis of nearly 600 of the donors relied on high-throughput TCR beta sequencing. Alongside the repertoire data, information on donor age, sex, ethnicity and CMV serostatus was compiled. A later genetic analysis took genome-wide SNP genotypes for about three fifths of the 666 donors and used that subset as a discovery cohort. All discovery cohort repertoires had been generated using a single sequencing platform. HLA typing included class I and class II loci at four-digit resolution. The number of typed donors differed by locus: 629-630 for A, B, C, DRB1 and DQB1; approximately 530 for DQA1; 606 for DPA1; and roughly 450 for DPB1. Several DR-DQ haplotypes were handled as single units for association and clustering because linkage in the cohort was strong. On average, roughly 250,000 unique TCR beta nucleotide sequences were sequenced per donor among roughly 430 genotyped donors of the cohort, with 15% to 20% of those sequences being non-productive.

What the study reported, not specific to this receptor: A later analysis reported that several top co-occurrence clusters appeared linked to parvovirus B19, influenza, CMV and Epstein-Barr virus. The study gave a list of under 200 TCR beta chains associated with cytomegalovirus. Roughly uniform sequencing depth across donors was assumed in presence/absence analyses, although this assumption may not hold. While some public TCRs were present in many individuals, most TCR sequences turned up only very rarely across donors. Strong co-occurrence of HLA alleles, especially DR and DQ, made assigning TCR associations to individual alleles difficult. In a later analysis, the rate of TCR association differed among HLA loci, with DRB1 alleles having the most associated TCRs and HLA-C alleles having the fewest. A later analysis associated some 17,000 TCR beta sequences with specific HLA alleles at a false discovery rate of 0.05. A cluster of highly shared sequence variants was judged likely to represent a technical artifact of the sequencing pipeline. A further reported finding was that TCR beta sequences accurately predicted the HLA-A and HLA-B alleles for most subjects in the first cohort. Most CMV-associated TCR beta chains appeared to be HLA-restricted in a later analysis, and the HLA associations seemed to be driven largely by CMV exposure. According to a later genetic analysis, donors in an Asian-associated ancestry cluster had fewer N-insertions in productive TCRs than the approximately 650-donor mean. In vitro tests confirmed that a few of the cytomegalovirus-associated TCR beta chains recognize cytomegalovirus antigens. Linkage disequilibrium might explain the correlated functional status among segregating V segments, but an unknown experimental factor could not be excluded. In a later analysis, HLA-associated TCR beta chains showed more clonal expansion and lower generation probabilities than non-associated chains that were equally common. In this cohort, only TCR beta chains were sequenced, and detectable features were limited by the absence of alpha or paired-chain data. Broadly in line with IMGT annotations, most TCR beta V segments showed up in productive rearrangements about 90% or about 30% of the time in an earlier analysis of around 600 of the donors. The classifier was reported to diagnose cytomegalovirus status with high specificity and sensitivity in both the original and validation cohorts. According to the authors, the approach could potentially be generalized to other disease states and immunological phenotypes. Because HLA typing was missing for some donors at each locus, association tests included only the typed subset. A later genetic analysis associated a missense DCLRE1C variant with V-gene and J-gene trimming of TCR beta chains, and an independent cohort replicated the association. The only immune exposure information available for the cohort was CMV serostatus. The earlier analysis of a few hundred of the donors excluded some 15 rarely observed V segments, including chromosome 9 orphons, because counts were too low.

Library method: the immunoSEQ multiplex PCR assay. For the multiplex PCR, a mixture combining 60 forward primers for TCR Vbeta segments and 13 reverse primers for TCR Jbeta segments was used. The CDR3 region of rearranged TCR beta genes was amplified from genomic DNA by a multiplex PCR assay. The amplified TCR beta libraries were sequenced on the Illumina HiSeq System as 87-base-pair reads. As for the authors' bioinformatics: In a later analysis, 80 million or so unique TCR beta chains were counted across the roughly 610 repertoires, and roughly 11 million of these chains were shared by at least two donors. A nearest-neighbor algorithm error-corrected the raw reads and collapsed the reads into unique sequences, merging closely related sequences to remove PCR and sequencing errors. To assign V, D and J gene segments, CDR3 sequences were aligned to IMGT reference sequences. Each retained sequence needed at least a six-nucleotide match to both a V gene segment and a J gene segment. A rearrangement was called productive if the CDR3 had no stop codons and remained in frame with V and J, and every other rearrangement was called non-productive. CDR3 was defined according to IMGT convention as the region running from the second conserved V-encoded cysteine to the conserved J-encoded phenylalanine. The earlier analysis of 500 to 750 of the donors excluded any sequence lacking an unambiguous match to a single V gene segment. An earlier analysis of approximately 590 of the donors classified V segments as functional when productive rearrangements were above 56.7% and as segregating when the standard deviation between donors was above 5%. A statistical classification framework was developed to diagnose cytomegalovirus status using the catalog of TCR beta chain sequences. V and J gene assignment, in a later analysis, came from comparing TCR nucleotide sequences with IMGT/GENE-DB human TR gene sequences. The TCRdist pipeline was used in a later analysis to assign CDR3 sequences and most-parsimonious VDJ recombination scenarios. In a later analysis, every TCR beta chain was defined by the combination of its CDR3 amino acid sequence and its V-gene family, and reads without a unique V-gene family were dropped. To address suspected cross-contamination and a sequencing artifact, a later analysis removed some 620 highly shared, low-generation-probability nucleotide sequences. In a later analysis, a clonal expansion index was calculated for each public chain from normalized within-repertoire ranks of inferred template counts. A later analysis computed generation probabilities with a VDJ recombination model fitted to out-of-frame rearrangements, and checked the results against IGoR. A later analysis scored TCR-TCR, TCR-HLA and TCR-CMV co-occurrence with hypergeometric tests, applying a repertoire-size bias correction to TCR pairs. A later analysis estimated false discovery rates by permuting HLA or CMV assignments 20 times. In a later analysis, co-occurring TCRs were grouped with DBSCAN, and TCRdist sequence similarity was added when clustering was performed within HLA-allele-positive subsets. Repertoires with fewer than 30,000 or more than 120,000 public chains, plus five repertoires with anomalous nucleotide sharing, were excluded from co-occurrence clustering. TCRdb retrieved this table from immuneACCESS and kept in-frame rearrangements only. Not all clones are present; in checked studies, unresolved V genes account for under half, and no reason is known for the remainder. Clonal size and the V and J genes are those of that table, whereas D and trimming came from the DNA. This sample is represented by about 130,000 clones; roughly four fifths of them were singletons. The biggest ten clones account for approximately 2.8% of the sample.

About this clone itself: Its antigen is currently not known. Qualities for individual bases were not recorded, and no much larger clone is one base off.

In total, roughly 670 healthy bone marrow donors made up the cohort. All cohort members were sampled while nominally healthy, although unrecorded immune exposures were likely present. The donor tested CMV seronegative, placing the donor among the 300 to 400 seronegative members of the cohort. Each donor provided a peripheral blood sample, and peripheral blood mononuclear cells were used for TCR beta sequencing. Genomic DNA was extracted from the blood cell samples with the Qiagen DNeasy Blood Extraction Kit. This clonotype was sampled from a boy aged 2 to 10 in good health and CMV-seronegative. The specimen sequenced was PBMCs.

The nucleotide sequence reads TGTGCCAGCAGTGGGGCCTTAAACACCGGGGAGCTGTTTTTT. It encodes CASSGALNTGELFF. The chain is made from TRBV7-3 and TRBJ2-2; TRBD1 is a possible D gene, resting on 5 matching bases. V sheds 6 bases and J sheds 2 bases, leaving 10 bases between their ends. The CDR3, cysteine through phenylalanine, is 14 amino acids long. This entry keeps only the CDR3 DNA: 42 bases, framed from base 1. CDR1 and CDR2 are read off the germline V gene as SGHTA and FQGTGA.